This TCR beta chain was obtained from a study of T cells in Graves' hyperthyroidism and ophthalmopathy. Amplified regions were TCR beta CDR3 sequences from RNA transcripts. The TCR CDR3 first-round RT-PCR relied on the HTBI primer set. A single record per CDR3 protein comes from TCRdb applying MiXCR to the multiplex PCR reads. The sample has about 590,000 distinct CDR3 sequences, approximately 15% seen once. Looked up from germline, CDR1 is LNHDA and CDR2 is SQIVND (reference sequence). The germline V and J ends were trimmed by 3 bases and 3 bases, with 5 bases remaining between them. The CDR3 is 13 residues long. Note on this clonotype: The antigen remains unidentified.

Whole-study findings and limits: Ophthalmopathy was identified by the model a median roughly six months ahead of onset.

The source of this sequence is a woman aged 18-29 years with Graves' ophthalmopathy. The rearrangement links TRBV19 to TRBJ2-2, with D unresolved. The specimen sequenced was blood. The CDR3 region has the DNA TGTGCCAGTAGTATGGGCTACACCGGGGAGCTGTTTTTT. This translates into CASSMGYTGELFF.